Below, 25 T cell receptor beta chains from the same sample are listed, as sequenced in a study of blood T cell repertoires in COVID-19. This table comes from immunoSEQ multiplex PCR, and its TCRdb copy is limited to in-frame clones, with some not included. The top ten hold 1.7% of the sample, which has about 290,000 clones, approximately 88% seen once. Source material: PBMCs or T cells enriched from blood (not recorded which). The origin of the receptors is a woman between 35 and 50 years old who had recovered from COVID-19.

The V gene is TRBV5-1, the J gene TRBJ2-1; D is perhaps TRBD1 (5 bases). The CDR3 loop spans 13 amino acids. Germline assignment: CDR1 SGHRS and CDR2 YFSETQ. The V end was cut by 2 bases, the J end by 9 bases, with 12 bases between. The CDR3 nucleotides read TGCGCCAGCAGCTTACTTACAGGCGGTGAGCAGTTCTTC. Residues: CASSLLTGGEQFF.

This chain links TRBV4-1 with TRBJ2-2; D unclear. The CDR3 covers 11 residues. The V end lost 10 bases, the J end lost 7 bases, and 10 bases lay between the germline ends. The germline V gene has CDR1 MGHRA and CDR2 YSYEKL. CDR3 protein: CATLYGGELFF. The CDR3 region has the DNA TGCGCCACCTTATACGGCGGGGAGCTGTTTTTT.

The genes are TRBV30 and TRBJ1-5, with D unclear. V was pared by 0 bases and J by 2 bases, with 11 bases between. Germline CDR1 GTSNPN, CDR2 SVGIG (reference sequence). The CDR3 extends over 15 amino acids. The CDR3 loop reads CAWSVEGIGNQPQHF. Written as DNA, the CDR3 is TGTGCCTGGAGTGTTGAGGGTATAGGCAATCAGCCCCAGCATTTT.

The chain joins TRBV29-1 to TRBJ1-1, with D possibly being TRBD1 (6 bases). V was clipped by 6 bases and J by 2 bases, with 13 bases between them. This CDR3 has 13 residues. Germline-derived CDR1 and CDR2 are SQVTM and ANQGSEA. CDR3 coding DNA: TGCAGCGTCGAGGGACAACTAAACACTGAAGCTTTCTTT. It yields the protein CSVEGQLNTEAFF.

The CDR3 reads CASSYHDRGRGGYTF. The CDR3 DNA follows: TGTGCCAGCAGCTACCACGACAGGGGACGGGGTGGCTACACCTTC. The V and J genes are TRBV27 and TRBJ1-2; 8 nucleotides align to TRBD1. This CDR3 has 15 residues. V trimming: 6 bases; J trimming: 7 bases; junction bases outside the gene matches: 13. Germline values: CDR1 MNHEY, CDR2 SMNVEV (reference sequence).

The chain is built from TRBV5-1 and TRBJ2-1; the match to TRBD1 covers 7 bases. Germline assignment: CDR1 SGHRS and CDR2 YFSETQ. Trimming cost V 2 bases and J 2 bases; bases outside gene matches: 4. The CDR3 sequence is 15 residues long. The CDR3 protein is CASSFEGAPYNEQFF. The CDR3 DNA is TGCGCCAGCAGCTTCGAGGGGGCCCCCTACAATGAGCAGTTCTTC.

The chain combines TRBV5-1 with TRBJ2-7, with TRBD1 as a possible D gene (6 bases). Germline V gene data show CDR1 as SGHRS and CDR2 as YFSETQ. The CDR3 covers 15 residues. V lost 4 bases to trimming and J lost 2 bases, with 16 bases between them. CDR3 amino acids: CASSQTSGATYEQYF. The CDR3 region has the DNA TGCGCCAGCAGCCAGACCTCAGGGGCTACCTACGAGCAGTACTTC.

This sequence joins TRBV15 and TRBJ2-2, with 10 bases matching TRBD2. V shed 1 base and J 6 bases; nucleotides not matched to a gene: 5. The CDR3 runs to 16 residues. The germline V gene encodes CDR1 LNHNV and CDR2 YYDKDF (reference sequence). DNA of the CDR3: TGTGCCACCAGCAGAGCCGGGACTAGCGTCGCCGGGGAGCTGTTTTTT. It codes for CATSRAGTSVAGELFF.

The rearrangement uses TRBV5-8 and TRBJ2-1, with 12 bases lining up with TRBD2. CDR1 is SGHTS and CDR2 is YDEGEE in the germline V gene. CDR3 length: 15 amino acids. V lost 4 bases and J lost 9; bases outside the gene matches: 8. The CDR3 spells CASSTDLAGGGEQFF. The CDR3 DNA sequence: TGTGCCAGCAGCACTGACCTAGCGGGAGGGGGTGAGCAGTTCTTC. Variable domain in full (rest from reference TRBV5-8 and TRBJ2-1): EAGVTQSPTHLIKTRGQQATLRCSPISGHTSVYWYQQALGLGLQFLLWYDEGEERNRGNFPPRFSGRQFPNYSSELNVNALELEDSALYLCASSTDLAGGGEQFFGPGTRLTVL.

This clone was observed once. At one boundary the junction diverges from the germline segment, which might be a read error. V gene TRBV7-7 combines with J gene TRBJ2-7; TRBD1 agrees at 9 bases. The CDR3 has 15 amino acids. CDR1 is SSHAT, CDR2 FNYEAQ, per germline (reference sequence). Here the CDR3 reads CASSPAGQGGWKQYF. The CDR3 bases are TGTGCTAGCAGCCCAGCGGGACAGGGAGGATGGAAGCAGTACTTC.

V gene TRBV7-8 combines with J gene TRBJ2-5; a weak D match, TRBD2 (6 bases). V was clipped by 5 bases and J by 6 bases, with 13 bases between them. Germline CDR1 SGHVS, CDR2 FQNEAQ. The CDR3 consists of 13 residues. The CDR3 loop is CASSQGGEKTQYF. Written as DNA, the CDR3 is TGTGCCAGCAGCCAGGGCGGGGAGAAGACCCAGTACTTC.

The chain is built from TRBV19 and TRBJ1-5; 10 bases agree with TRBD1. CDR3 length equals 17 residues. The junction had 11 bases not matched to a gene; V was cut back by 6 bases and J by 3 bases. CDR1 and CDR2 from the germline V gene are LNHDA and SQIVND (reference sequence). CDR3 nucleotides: TGTGCCAGTAGCCGGCGGGACAGGGGAACCTTCAATCAGCCCCAGCATTTT. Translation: CASSRRDRGTFNQPQHF.

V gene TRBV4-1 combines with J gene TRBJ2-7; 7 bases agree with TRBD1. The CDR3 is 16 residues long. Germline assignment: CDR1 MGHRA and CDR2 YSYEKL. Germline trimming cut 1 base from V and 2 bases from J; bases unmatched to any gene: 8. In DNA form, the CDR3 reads TGCGCCAGCAGCCAAGCCGTCGGAGACAGGGCCTACGAGCAGTACTTC. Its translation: CASSQAVGDRAYEQYF.

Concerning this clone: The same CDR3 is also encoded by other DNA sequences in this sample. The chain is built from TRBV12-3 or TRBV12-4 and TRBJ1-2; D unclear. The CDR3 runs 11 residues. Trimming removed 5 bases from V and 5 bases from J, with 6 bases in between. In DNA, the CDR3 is TGTGCCAGCAGTCCGGGATATGGCTACACCTTC. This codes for CASSPGYGYTF.

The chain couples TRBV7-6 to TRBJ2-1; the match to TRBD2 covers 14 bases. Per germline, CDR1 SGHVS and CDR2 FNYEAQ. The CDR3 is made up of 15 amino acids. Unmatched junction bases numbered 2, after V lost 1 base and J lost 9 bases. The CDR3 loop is CASSLGLAGGGEQFF. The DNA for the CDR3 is TGTGCCAGCAGCTTAGGACTAGCGGGAGGGGGTGAGCAGTTCTTC. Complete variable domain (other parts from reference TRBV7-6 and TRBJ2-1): GAGVSQSPRYKVTKRGQDVALRCDPISGHVSLYWYRQALGQGPEFLTYFNYEAQQDKSGLPNDRFSAERPEGSISTLTIQRTEQRDSAMYRCASSLGLAGGGEQFFGPGTRLTVL.

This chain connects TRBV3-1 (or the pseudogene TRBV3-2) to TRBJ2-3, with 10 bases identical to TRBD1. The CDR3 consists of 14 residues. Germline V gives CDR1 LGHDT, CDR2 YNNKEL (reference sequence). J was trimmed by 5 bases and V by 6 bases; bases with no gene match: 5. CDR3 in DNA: TGTGCCAGCAGTCGACAGGGGGCCGGAGATACGCAGTATTTT. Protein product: CASSRQGAGDTQYF.

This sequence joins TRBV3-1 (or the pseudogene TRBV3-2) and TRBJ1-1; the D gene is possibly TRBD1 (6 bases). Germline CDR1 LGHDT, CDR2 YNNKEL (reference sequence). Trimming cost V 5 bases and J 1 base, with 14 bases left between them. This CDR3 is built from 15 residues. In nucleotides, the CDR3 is TGTGCCAGCAGCTCGCGGACAGCGAGGAACACTGAAGCTTTCTTT. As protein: CASSSRTARNTEAFF.

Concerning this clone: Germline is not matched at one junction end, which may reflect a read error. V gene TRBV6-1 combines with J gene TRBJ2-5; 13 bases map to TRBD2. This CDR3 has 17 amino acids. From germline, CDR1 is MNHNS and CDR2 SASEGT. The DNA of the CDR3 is TGTGCCAGCAGTAAAGCGACTAGCGGGAGGTCCCAAGAGACCCAGTACTTC. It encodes CASSKATSGRSQETQYF.

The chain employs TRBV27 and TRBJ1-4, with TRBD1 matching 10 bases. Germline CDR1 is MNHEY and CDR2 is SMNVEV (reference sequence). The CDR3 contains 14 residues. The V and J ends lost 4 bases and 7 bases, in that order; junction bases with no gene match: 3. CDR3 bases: TGTGCCAGCAGTTGGGACAGGGGAGGTGAAAAACTGTTTTTT. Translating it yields CASSWDRGGEKLFF.

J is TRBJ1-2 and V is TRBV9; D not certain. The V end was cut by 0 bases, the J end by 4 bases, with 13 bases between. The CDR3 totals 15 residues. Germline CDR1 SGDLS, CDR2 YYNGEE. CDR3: CASSVEGGGIYGYTF. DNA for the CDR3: TGTGCCAGCAGCGTAGAAGGAGGAGGGATCTATGGCTACACCTTC.

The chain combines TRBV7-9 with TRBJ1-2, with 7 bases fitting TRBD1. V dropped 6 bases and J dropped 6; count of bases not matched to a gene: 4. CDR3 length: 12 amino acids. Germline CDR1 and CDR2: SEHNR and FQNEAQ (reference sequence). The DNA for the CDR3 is TGTGCCAGCAGTTTAACAGGGGATGGCTACACCTTC. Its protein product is CASSLTGDGYTF.

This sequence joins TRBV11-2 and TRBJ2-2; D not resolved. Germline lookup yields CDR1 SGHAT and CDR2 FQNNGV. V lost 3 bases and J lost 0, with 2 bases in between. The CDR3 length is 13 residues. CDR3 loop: CASSFSNTGELFF. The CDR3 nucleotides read TGTGCCAGCAGCTTCTCGAACACCGGGGAGCTGTTTTTT.

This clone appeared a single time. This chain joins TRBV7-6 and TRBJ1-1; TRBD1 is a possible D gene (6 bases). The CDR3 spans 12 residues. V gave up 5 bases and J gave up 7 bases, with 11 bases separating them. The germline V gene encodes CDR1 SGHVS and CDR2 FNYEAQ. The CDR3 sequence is CASSSLGGEAFF. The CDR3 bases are TGTGCCAGCAGCAGCTTAGGGGGTGAAGCTTTCTTT.

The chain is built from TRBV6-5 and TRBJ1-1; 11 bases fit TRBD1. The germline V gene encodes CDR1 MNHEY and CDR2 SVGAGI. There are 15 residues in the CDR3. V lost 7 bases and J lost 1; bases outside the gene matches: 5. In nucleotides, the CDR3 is TGTGCCAGCACTAGGGACAGGGGGAGGAACACTGAAGCTTTCTTT. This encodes CASTRDRGRNTEAFF.

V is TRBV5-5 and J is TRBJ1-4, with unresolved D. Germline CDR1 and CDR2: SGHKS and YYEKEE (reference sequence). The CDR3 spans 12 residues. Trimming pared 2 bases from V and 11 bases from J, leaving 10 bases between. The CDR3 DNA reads TGTGCCAGCAGCTTCCCCCCCGAGAAACTGTTTTTT. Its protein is CASSFPPEKLFF.